This T cell receptor beta chain was documented in a study of T cell repertoires in cytomegalovirus infection (dated by TCRdb to about 2019). Background for the entire study: Donor HLA type was relevant to the analysis, because carriage of CMV infection together with the matching HLA type was indicated by public TCR beta signatures.

Cut back by 0 bases and 1 base, the V and J ends lie 11 bases apart. The CDR3 numbers 15 residues from cysteine through phenylalanine. Just CDR3 DNA is preserved here, 45 bases in frame from base 1. CDR1 and CDR2, per the germline V gene (reference sequence), are DFQATT and SNEGSKA. Concerning this clonotype itself: The antigen this receptor binds is unknown. One base away there is no much larger clone; base qualities are not given.

The sequencer listed for this sample is Illumina HiSeq 1500. Using fastp at Q25 and MiXCR, TCRdb reprocessed the public reads and kept productive beta chains. Each record represents a unique CDR3 protein, reported with the most common genes and DNA among its rows. The sample has about 360,000 distinct CDR3 sequences on record, about a sixth of them singletons. The ten largest clones add up to under 9% of the sample. General findings and caveats noted by the study authors: In both this cohort and an independent roughly 350-donor cohort, the cumulative frequency of public TCR beta family members distinguished carriers of CMV infection plus the relevant HLA type. The ex vivo response was dominated by HLA-C-restricted CMV-specific TCR beta clonotypes, which also provided the single most frequent clonotype in two of eight donors.

The chain links TRBV20-1 with TRBJ2-3; no confident D gene assignment can be made. The receptor's source is a human donor in good health (CMV status not recorded). Some clones in this sample may be carry-over from other donors' samples. The sample consisted of PBMCs. The sequence in DNA is TGCAGTGCTAGAGATCGGGTGGTAGGCACAGATACGCAGTATTTT. This is translated as CSARDRVVGTDTQYF.